A single sample is the source of the 22 T cell receptor beta chains below, sequenced in a study of siplizumab effects on memory and regulatory T cells. TCRdb's table, derived via immunoSEQ multiplex PCR, lists solely in-frame clones and lacks some. The table records fewer than 65,000 clones, about 94% of them present only once. The sample consisted of CD8+ T cells sorted from blood. The receptors come from a human donor in good health.

The V call is TRBV5-4, the J call TRBJ2-7; D is perhaps TRBD1 (6 bases). Looked up from germline, CDR1 is SGHNT and CDR2 is YYREEE (reference sequence). V lost 0 bases and J lost 2, with 6 bases in between. The CDR3 is made up of 13 amino acids. Here the CDR3 reads CASSLDRAYEQYF. CDR3 nucleotides: TGTGCCAGCAGCTTGGACAGGGCCTACGAGCAGTACTTC.

The V and J genes are TRBV30 and TRBJ1-6, with D perhaps matching TRBD1 (5 bases). Trimming shortened V by 1 base and J by 10 bases, and 14 bases separated the two germline ends. Germline loops: CDR1 GTSNPN, CDR2 SVGIG (reference sequence). This CDR3 region has 14 residues. The CDR3 nucleotides are TGTGCCTGGAGTGATGTTTGGGGGAACTCACCCCTCCACTTT. The encoded protein is CAWSDVWGNSPLHF.

The CDR3 sequence is CASSQEIPQLADSSYNEQFF. CDR3 DNA: TGTGCCAGCAGCCAAGAAATTCCTCAATTGGCCGATAGCTCCTACAATGAGCAGTTCTTC. J is TRBJ2-1 and V is TRBV9; no clear D gene. The germline CDR1 and CDR2 sequences are SGDLS and YYNGEE. V lost 4 bases to trimming and J lost 0 bases, with 26 bases between them. The CDR3 sequence is 20 residues long.

V is TRBV27 and J is TRBJ2-7, with D possibly TRBD1 on 6 matching bases. V was pared by 4 bases and J by 0 bases, with 16 bases between. The CDR3 runs 16 residues. Germline values: CDR1 MNHEY, CDR2 SMNVEV (reference sequence). In DNA form, the CDR3 reads TGTGCCAGCAGTTCGATTCTAGGGGGTTACTCCTACGAGCAGTACTTC. It yields the protein CASSSILGGYSYEQYF.

This clone was observed a handful of times. V gene TRBV5-4 combines with J gene TRBJ2-1; no clear D. The CDR3 loop spans 15 amino acids. Trimming removed 0 bases at V and 0 bases at J, with 7 bases between. Germline CDR1 SGHNT, CDR2 YYREEE (reference sequence). CDR3 region: CASSLDKSSYNEQFF. CDR3 bases: TGTGCCAGCAGCTTGGATAAAAGCTCCTACAATGAGCAGTTCTTC.

The chain uses TRBV5-1 and TRBJ2-1, with 9 bases lining up with TRBD1. The CDR3 spans 16 residues. CDR1 and CDR2 (germline): SGHRS, YFSETQ. J was trimmed by 0 bases and V by 0 bases; bases with no gene match: 1. The DNA of the CDR3 is TGCGCCAGCAGCTTGGGGGACAGGGTCTCCTACAATGAGCAGTTCTTC. It encodes CASSLGDRVSYNEQFF. The full variable domain, completed using reference TRBV5-1 and TRBJ2-1, is KAGVTQTPRYLIKTRGQQVTLSCSPISGHRSVSWYQQTPGQGLQFLFEYFSETQRNKGNFPGRFSGRQFSNSRSEMNVSTLELGDSALYLCASSLGDRVSYNEQFFGPGTRLTVL.

The chain has TRBV9 and TRBJ2-5, with 10 bases identical to TRBD2. Per germline, CDR1 SGDLS and CDR2 YYNGEE. This CDR3 is built from 15 residues. J gave up 2 bases and V 3 bases, and 4 bases lay outside the gene matches. The chain's CDR3 is CASSAGLAVQETQYF. In nucleotides, the CDR3 is TGTGCCAGCAGCGCTGGACTAGCGGTTCAAGAGACCCAGTACTTC.

This chain links TRBV6-1 with TRBJ1-4, with 9 bases matching TRBD1. J gave up 4 bases and V 3 bases, and 6 bases lay outside the gene matches. The CDR3 covers 16 residues. Germline V CDR1 and CDR2: MNHNS, SASEGT. CDR3 coding DNA: TGTGCCAGCAGTGAGAACAGGGGGCTGCTTAATGAAAAACTGTTTTTT. This encodes CASSENRGLLNEKLFF.

This chain links TRBV5-1 with TRBJ2-1; 12 bases are shared with TRBD2. Germline CDR1 is SGHRS and CDR2 is YFSETQ. The CDR3 loop spans 19 amino acids. V trimming: 7 bases; J trimming: 0 bases; junction bases outside the gene matches: 14. The CDR3 bases are TGCGCCAGCGGCGCCCAGGGACTAGCGGGTAGGAGCTCCTACAATGAGCAGTTCTTC. This translates into CASGAQGLAGRSSYNEQFF.

The genes are TRBV5-4 and TRBJ2-7, with 9 bases fitting TRBD1. The V gene's germline CDR1 is SGHNT and CDR2 YYREEE (reference sequence). The CDR3 covers 14 residues. With V trimmed by 2 bases and J by 3 bases, 3 bases remained unmatched. Here the CDR3 DNA reads TGTGCCAGCAGCTTTGGGACAGGGATCTACGAGCAGTACTTC. It yields the protein CASSFGTGIYEQYF.

The rearrangement joins TRBV5-6 to TRBJ1-4, with D perhaps matching TRBD1 (5 bases). This CDR3 has 14 residues. Germline assignment: CDR1 SGHDT and CDR2 YYEEEE. The V end was cut by 0 bases, the J end by 8 bases, with 11 bases between. CDR3 in amino acids: CASSLGGRVEKLFF. CDR3 nucleotides: TGTGCCAGCAGCTTGGGCGGCAGGGTAGAAAAACTGTTTTTT. Variable domain in full (rest from reference TRBV5-6 and TRBJ1-4): DAGVTQSPTHLIKTRGQQVTLRCSPKSGHDTVSWYQQALGQGPQFIFQYYEEEERQRGNFPDRFSGHQFPNYSSELNVNALLLGDSALYLCASSLGGRVEKLFFGSGTQLSVL.

This clone was seen a handful of times. The chain links TRBV28 to TRBJ2-3; the D is unclear. Germline loops: CDR1 MDHEN, CDR2 SYDVKM. The CDR3 length is 11 residues. V lost 4 bases and J lost 2, with 1 base in between. The CDR3 DNA is TGTGCCAGCAGTTCCACAGATACGCAGTATTTT. Protein: CASSSTDTQYF.

The chain joins TRBV27 to TRBJ2-2, with D possibly TRBD1 on 6 matching bases. The CDR3 is 14 amino acids. Germline CDR1 and CDR2: MNHEY and SMNVEV (reference sequence). V dropped 1 base and J dropped 5 bases, with 8 bases sitting between them. The CDR3 loop reads CASSLWGLTGELFF. CDR3 DNA: TGTGCCAGCAGTTTATGGGGGCTTACCGGGGAGCTGTTTTTT.

The V gene is TRBV28, the J gene TRBJ1-5; perhaps TRBD1 as D (6 bases). Per germline, CDR1 MDHEN and CDR2 SYDVKM. The CDR3 totals 12 residues. Trimming removed 7 bases from V and 10 bases from J, with 14 bases in between. DNA for the CDR3: TGTGCCAGCACCGTGGGGGCGGGACCCCAGCATTTT. Translation gives CASTVGAGPQHF.

The chain combines TRBV10-3 with TRBJ2-5, with D possibly matching TRBD2 (5 bases). The length of the CDR3 is 13 residues. Trimming left V 4 bases short and J 5 bases short, with 11 bases between. CDR1 ENHRY and CDR2 SYGVKD come from the germline V gene. The CDR3 protein is CAISAEVLETQYF. The CDR3 DNA is TGTGCCATCAGTGCGGAGGTATTGGAGACCCAGTACTTC.

The CDR3 sequence is CASAGLTDTQYF. CDR3 DNA sequence: TGTGCCAGCGCGGGCCTCACAGATACGCAGTATTTT. This chain connects TRBV7-3 to TRBJ2-3; TRBD2 might be the D (5 bases). The CDR3 covers 12 residues. Germline V gene lookup returns CDR1 SGHTA and CDR2 FQGTGA. The V end lost 8 bases, the J end lost 2 bases, and 8 bases lay between the germline ends.

The rearrangement joins TRBV12-5 to TRBJ2-3; the D is unclear. V was clipped by 1 base and J by 3 bases, with 5 bases between them. This CDR3 comprises 13 residues. Germline CDR1 and CDR2: LGHNT and FRNRAP. The CDR3 spells CASGLAPTDTQYF. The CDR3 bases are TGTGCTAGTGGTTTGGCACCGACAGATACGCAGTATTTT.

The chain employs TRBV27 and TRBJ2-3; the match to TRBD1 covers 8 bases. The CDR3 is 14 residues long. Germline-derived CDR1 and CDR2 are MNHEY and SMNVEV (reference sequence). V lost 9 bases, J lost 0 bases, and 5 bases stayed unmatched. The CDR3 region has the DNA TGTGCCAGTTCTGGACAGGGAAGCACAGATACGCAGTATTTT. This encodes CASSGQGSTDTQYF.

The J gene is TRBJ1-2, the V gene TRBV19; no definite D call. The germline V and J ends were trimmed by 2 bases and 4 bases, with 11 bases remaining between them. This CDR3 spans 14 amino acids. Germline V gene data show CDR1 as LNHDA and CDR2 as SQIVND (reference sequence). The CDR3, as DNA: TGTGCCAGTAGTATATCGGGCGGAGCCTATGGCTACACCTTC. Residues: CASSISGGAYGYTF. Full variable domain (missing parts from reference TRBV19 and TRBJ1-2): DGGITQSPKYLFRKEGQNVTLSCEQNLNHDAMYWYRQDPGQGLRLIYYSQIVNDFQKGDIAEGYSVSREKKESFPLTVTSAQKNPTAFYLCASSISGGAYGYTFGSGTRLTVV.

The chain has TRBV11-2 and TRBJ2-7, with 13 bases that match TRBD2. The CDR3 has 16 residues. V was pared by 3 bases and J by 6 bases, with 8 bases of the junction left unmatched. Germline-derived CDR1 and CDR2 are SGHAT and FQNNGV. The CDR3 nucleotides read TGTGCCAGCAGCTTGGGTTCCGGACTAGCGGGAGCCGAGCAGTACTTC. As protein: CASSLGSGLAGAEQYF.

The chain employs TRBV11-2 and TRBJ2-2; 8 bases are a match to TRBD2. The CDR3 sequence is 18 residues long. CDR1 and CDR2 from the germline V gene are SGHAT and FQNNGV. V lost 3 bases, J lost 0 bases, and 9 bases stayed unmatched. The CDR3 DNA is TGTGCCAGCAGCTTCGGTGGGAGAGCGGGAGCGAACACCGGGGAGCTGTTTTTT. It codes for CASSFGGRAGANTGELFF.

The CDR3: CASSLAPQDGYTF. In DNA form, the CDR3 reads TGTGCCAGCAGCTTAGCTCCCCAGGATGGCTACACCTTC. V gene TRBV7-6 combines with J gene TRBJ1-2; D remains unclear. V was clipped by 0 bases and J by 6 bases, with 8 bases between them. The germline V gene encodes CDR1 SGHVS and CDR2 FNYEAQ. The CDR3 contains 13 residues. The whole variable domain, filled in from reference TRBV7-6 and TRBJ1-2, reads GAGVSQSPRYKVTKRGQDVALRCDPISGHVSLYWYRQALGQGPEFLTYFNYEAQQDKSGLPNDRFSAERPEGSISTLTIQRTEQRDSAMYRCASSLAPQDGYTFGSGTRLTVV.